The 16 T cell receptor beta chains in this list originate from one sample, sequenced in a study of cytotoxic CD8 clonotypes in ibrutinib-treated CLL. This table comes from immunoSEQ multiplex PCR, and its TCRdb copy is limited to in-frame clones, with some not included. The sample consists of around 330,000 clones, under 70% of them appearing once. The specimen was PBMCs, collected after 36 months of ibrutinib treatment. These TCRs come from a human donor with chronic lymphocytic leukemia.

This chain connects TRBV7-3 to TRBJ2-1, with D possibly TRBD1 on 5 matching bases. The V gene's germline CDR1 is SGHTA and CDR2 FQGTGA. V lost 1 base and J lost 0, with 7 bases in between. The CDR3 has 15 residues. The DNA of the CDR3 is TGTGCCAGCAGCTTAAGACAGAACTCCTACAATGAGCAGTTCTTC. As protein: CASSLRQNSYNEQFF.

J is TRBJ2-7 and V is TRBV2, with 10 bases aligning to TRBD1. V dropped 9 bases and J dropped 3; count of bases not matched to a gene: 5. Looked up from germline, CDR1 is SNHLY and CDR2 is FYNNEI. The CDR3 runs 13 residues. CDR3 sequence (DNA): TGTGCCAGTGACAGGGGGCTCAACTACGAGCAGTACTTC. It is translated as CASDRGLNYEQYF. The full variable domain, in which reference TRBV2 and TRBJ2-7 provide the parts outside the CDR3, is EPEVTQTPSHQVTQMGQEVILRCVPISNHLYFYWYRQILGQKVEFLVSFYNNEISEKSEIFDDQFSVERPDGSNFTLKIRSTKLEDSAMYFCASDRGLNYEQYFGPGTRLTVT.

J is TRBJ1-1 and V is TRBV29-1; perhaps TRBD1 as D (5 bases). Germline V gene lookup returns CDR1 SQVTM and CDR2 ANQGSEA. The CDR3 loop spans 12 amino acids. V was clipped by 6 bases and J by 4 bases, with 12 bases between them. In DNA form, the CDR3 reads TGCAGCGTAGGGGAGCATGGCACTGAAGCTTTCTTT. It yields the protein CSVGEHGTEAFF.

The chain joins TRBV29-1 to TRBJ2-7; D possibly corresponds to TRBD1 (6 bases). This CDR3 comprises 13 residues. Trimming took off 7 bases at V and 6 bases at J, with 19 bases between the two ends. Germline CDR1 reads SQVTM; CDR2 reads ANQGSEA. The CDR3 DNA reads TGCAGCGCCTCTGACAGGTTTCTAGGCGAGCAGTACTTC. Protein sequence: CSASDRFLGEQYF.

The V call is TRBV7-2, the J call TRBJ2-3; D gene ambiguous. The V gene's germline CDR1 is SGHTA and CDR2 FQGNSA. V lost 3 bases and J 1 base, leaving 17 bases between the germline ends. The CDR3 contains 17 residues. For the CDR3, the DNA is TGTGCCAGCAGCTTGCGGCTAGGATCCGAGGGCACAGATACGCAGTATTTT. Its protein product is CASSLRLGSEGTDTQYF.

The V gene is TRBV9, the J gene TRBJ2-1, with TRBD2 matching over 9 bases. The CDR3 runs to 15 residues. Germline trimming cut 0 bases from V and 10 bases from J; bases unmatched to any gene: 8. Germline V gene lookup returns CDR1 SGDLS and CDR2 YYNGEE. CDR3 sequence: CASSVVLAGLREQFF. The CDR3 DNA sequence: TGTGCCAGCAGCGTAGTCCTAGCGGGGTTGAGGGAGCAGTTCTTC.

This chain uses TRBV4-3 with TRBJ2-5, with TRBD1 matching 8 bases. The J segment lost 5 bases and the V segment lost 2 bases, leaving 7 bases of the junction unmatched. The CDR3 covers 15 residues. The germline V gene has CDR1 LGHNA and CDR2 YSLEER. The CDR3 DNA reads as TGCGCCAGCAGCCAAACTAGAGACAGGGGTGAGACCCAGTACTTC. Amino acids: CASSQTRDRGETQYF.

The V and J genes are TRBV7-9 and TRBJ2-1; D is unclear. This CDR3 has 14 residues. The V gene lost 6 bases and the J gene lost 2 bases, with 11 bases spanning the gap. CDR1 and CDR2 from the germline V gene are SEHNR and FQNEAQ (reference sequence). The CDR3, as DNA: TGTGCCAGCAGTCGGGCTGGAACCTACAATGAGCAGTTCTTC. As protein: CASSRAGTYNEQFF.

The chain recombines TRBV29-1 with TRBJ2-1; D is unclear. Germline V gene sequence: CDR1 SQVTM, CDR2 ANQGSEA. V shed 0 bases and J shed 0 bases, with 9 bases lying between them. The CDR3 consists of 15 residues. The CDR3 DNA is TGCAGCGTTGAAGATCTGGCGAGCTCCTACAATGAGCAGTTCTTC. This sequence encodes CSVEDLASSYNEQFF.

V gene TRBV10-3 combines with J gene TRBJ1-5; 9 bases align to TRBD1. CDR1 is ENHRY, CDR2 SYGVKD, per germline. V dropped 10 bases and J dropped 4; count of bases not matched to a gene: 8. The CDR3 covers 14 residues. CDR3 nucleotide sequence: TGTGCCACCCTGGATGACAGGGGGAATCAGCCCCAGCATTTT. Its protein product is CATLDDRGNQPQHF.

The rearrangement uses TRBV9 and TRBJ2-3, with 8 nucleotides matching TRBD2. The length of the CDR3 is 16 residues. CDR1 is SGDLS and CDR2 is YYNGEE in the germline V gene. The V and J ends lost 3 bases and 2 bases, in that order; junction bases with no gene match: 8. In DNA, the CDR3 is TGTGCCAGCAGCGCAAACGGGAGGGGATACACAGATACGCAGTATTTT. It encodes CASSANGRGYTDTQYF. The whole variable domain, filled in from reference TRBV9 and TRBJ2-3, reads DSGVTQTPKHLITATGQRVTLRCSPRSGDLSVYWYQQSLDQGLQFLIQYYNGEERAKGNILERFSAQQFPDLHSELNLSSLELGDSALYFCASSANGRGYTDTQYFGPGTRLTVL.

This chain joins TRBV5-1 and TRBJ1-3; a weak D match, TRBD1 (5 bases). Germline values: CDR1 SGHRS, CDR2 YFSETQ. This CDR3 spans 13 amino acids. V was clipped by 4 bases and J by 7 bases, with 12 bases between them. This CDR3 is CASSQDMYNTIYF. Here the CDR3 DNA reads TGCGCCAGCAGCCAGGACATGTACAACACCATATATTTT.

This chain connects TRBV28 to TRBJ2-7; TRBD2 agrees at 8 bases. Germline V gene sequence: CDR1 MDHEN, CDR2 SYDVKM. This CDR3 is 13 amino acids long. The J segment lost 5 bases and the V segment lost 2 bases, leaving 2 bases of the junction unmatched. The CDR3 here is CASSLVAGHEQYF. The DNA of the CDR3 is TGTGCCAGCAGTTTAGTAGCGGGACACGAGCAGTACTTC.

CDR3: CASSRDRGGWSGNTIYF. CDR3 in DNA: TGCGCCAGCAGCAGGGACAGGGGAGGATGGTCTGGAAACACCATATATTTT. The chain has TRBV5-1 and TRBJ1-3, with 10 bases identical to TRBD1. From germline, CDR1 is SGHRS and CDR2 YFSETQ. The V segment lost 4 bases and the J segment 1 base; nucleotides outside the gene matches: 8. The CDR3 runs to 17 residues.

V is TRBV6-5 and J is TRBJ1-2; D uncertain. This CDR3 comprises 13 residues. V lost 2 bases to trimming and J lost 2 bases, with 6 bases between them. CDR1 and CDR2 (germline): MNHEY, SVGAGI. In DNA form, the CDR3 reads TGTGCCAGCAGTTACGGACGGAACTATGGCTACACCTTC. Its protein product is CASSYGRNYGYTF.

CDR3 region: CASSQVGGWGYTF. The CDR3, as DNA: TGCGCCAGCAGCCAAGTAGGGGGTTGGGGCTACACCTTC. This chain connects TRBV4-1 to TRBJ1-2; D may be TRBD1 (6 bases). CDR3 length equals 13 residues. Looked up from germline, CDR1 is MGHRA and CDR2 is YSYEKL. Trimming shortened V by 1 base and J by 8 bases, and 11 bases separated the two germline ends.